This T cell receptor (beta chain) emerged from a study of blood T cell repertoires in COVID-19. CDR1 is SGHTA, CDR2 FQGNSA, per germline. Trimming shortened V by 0 bases and J by 7 bases, and 16 bases separated the two germline ends. The CDR3 is made up of 16 amino acids. Assay: immunoSEQ multiplex PCR; the TCRdb copy retains only in-frame clones and omits some. The repertoire holds 250,000 to 350,000 clones, 80% to 90% seen once, with over 2% in the top ten. This sequence joins TRBV7-2 and TRBJ2-1; tentative D call: TRBD2 (7 bases). Input material: PBMCs or T cells enriched from blood (not recorded which). The source is a woman aged 18 to 35 who had recovered from COVID-19. CDR3 bases: TGTGCCAGCAGCTTAGCGGGGGGGCCGTCGCAAAATGAGCAGTTCTTC. Amino acids: CASSLAGGPSQNEQFF.